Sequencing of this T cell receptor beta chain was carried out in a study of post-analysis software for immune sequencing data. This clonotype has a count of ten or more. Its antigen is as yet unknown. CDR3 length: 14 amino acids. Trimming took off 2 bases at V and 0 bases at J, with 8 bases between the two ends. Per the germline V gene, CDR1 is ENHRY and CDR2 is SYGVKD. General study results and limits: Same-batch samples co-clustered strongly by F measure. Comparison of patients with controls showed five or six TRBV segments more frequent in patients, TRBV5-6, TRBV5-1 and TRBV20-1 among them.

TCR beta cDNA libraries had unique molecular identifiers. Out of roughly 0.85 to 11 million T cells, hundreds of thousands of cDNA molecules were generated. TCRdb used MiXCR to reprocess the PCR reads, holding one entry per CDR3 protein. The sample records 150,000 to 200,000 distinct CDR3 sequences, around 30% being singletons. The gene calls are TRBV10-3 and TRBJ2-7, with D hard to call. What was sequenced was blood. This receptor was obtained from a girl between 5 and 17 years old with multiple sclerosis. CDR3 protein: CAISEGVLSYEQYF. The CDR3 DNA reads TGTGCCATCAGTGAGGGCGTACTCTCCTACGAGCAGTACTTC.